This T cell receptor beta chain was profiled in a study of T cell changes during pregnancy in multiple sclerosis. The J segment lost 0 bases and the V segment lost 7 bases, leaving 3 bases of the junction unmatched. This CDR3 comprises 14 residues. Germline V gene lookup returns CDR1 LNHDA and CDR2 SQIVND (reference sequence). Generated by immunoSEQ multiplex PCR, the TCRdb table keeps only in-frame clones and is missing some. The sample lists almost 55,000 clones; roughly nine tenths were seen once. This TCR was recovered from a female donor with multiple sclerosis, enrolled in a pregnancy study. The V gene is TRBV19, the J gene TRBJ2-1; 7 bases agree with TRBD1. The material sequenced was CD8+ T cells from peripheral blood mononuclear cells, taken before pregnancy. DNA for the CDR3: TGTGCCAGTACCCGGGACAGCTCCTACAATGAGCAGTTCTTC. This sequence encodes CASTRDSSYNEQFF.